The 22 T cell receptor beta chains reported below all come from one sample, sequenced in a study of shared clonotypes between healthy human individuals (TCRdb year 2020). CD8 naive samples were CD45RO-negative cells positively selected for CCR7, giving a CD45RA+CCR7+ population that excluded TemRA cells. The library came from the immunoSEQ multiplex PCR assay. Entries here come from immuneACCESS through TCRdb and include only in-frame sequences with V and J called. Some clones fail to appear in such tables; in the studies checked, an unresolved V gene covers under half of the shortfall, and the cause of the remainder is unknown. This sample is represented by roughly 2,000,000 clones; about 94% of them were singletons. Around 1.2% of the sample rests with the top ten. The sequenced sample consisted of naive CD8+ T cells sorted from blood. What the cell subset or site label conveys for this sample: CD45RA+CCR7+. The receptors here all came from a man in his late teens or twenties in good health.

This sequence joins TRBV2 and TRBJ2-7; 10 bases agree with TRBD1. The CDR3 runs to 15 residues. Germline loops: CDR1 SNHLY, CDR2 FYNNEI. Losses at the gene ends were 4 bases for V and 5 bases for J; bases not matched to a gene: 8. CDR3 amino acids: CASSVVTGGGDEQYF. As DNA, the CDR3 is TGTGCCAGCAGTGTAGTGACAGGGGGCGGCGACGAGCAGTACTTC. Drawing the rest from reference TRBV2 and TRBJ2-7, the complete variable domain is EPEVTQTPSHQVTQMGQEVILRCVPISNHLYFYWYRQILGQKVEFLVSFYNNEISEKSEIFDDQFSVERPDGSNFTLKIRSTKLEDSAMYFCASSVVTGGGDEQYFGPGTRLTVT.

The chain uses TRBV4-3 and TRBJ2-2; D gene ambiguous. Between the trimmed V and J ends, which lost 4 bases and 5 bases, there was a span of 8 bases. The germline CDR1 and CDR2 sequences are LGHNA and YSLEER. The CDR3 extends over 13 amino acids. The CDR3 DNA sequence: TGCGCCAGCAGCCCAGGCTGGACCGGGGAGCTGTTTTTT. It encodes CASSPGWTGELFF.

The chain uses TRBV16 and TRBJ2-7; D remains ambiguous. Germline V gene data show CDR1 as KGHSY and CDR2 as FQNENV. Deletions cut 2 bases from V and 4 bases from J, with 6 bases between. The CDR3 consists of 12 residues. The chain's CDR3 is CASSQIGYEQYF. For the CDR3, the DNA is TGTGCCAGCAGCCAAATCGGATACGAGCAGTACTTC.

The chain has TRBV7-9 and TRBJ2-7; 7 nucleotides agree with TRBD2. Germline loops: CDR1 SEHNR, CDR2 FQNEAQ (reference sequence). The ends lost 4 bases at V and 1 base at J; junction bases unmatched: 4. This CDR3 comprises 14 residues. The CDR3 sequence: CASSWDYDSYEQYF. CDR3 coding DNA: TGTGCCAGCAGCTGGGACTATGATTCCTACGAGCAGTACTTC.

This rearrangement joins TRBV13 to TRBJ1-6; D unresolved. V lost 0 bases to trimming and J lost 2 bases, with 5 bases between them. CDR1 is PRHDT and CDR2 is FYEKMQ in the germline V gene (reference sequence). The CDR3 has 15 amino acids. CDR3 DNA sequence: TGTGCCAGCAGCTTAGGTTTGCCCTATAATTCACCCCTCCACTTT. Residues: CASSLGLPYNSPLHF.

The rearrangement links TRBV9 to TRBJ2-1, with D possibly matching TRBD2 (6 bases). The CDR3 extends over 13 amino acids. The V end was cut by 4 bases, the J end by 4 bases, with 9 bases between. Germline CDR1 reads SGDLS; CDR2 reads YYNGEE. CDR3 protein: CASSLTRYNEQFF. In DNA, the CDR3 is TGTGCCAGCAGCTTGACTAGATACAATGAGCAGTTCTTC.

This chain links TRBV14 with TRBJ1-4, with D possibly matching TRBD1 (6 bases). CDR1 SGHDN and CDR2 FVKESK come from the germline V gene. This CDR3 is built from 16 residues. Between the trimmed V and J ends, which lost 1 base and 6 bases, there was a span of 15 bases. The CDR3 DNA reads TGTGCCAGCAGCCAAGTCGACAGGTCCTGGGATGAAAAACTGTTTTTT. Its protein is CASSQVDRSWDEKLFF.

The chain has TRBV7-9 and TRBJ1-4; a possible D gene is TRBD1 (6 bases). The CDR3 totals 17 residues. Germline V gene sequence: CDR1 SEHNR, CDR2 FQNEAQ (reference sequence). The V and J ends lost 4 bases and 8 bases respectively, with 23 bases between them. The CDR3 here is CASSYRGGPFGIEKLFF. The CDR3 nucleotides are TGTGCCAGCAGCTACCGCGGGGGGCCCTTTGGTATCGAAAAACTGTTTTTT.

The CDR3 is CAWNSDSSSYEQYF. The CDR3 DNA reads as TGTGCCTGGAACAGCGACAGCAGCTCCTACGAGCAGTACTTC. The J gene is TRBJ2-7, the V gene TRBV30, with a tentative D call TRBD1 (5 bases). With 4 bases removed from V and 0 bases from J, the gap between germline ends came to 13 bases. Germline V gene data show CDR1 as GTSNPN and CDR2 as SVGIG (reference sequence). This CDR3 has 14 amino acids.

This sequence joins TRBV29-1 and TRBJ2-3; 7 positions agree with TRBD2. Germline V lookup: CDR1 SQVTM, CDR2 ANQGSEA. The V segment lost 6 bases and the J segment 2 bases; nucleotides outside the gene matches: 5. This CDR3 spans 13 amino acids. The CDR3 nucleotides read TGCAGCGTAGCCGGGACTACCACAGATACGCAGTATTTT. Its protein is CSVAGTTTDTQYF.

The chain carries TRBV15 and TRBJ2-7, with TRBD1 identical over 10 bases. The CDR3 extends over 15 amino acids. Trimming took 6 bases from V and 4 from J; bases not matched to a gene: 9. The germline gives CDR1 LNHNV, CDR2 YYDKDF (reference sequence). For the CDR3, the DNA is TGTGCCACCAGTCACCCCCCGGGACAGGGGTACGAGCAGTACTTC. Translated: CATSHPPGQGYEQYF.

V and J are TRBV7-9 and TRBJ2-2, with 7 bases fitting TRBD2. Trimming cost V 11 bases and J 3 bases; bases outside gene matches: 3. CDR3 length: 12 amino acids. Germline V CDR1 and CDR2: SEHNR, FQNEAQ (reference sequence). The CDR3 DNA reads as TGTGCCGGCGGGAGCTACACCGGGGAGCTGTTTTTT. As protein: CAGGSYTGELFF.

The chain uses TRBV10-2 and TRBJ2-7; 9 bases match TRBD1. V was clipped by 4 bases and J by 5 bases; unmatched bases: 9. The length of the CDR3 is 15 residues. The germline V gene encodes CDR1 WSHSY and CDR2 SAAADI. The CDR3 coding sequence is TGCGCCAGCAGTGGACTCGGGACAGGGTTGAACGAGCAGTACTTC. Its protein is CASSGLGTGLNEQYF.

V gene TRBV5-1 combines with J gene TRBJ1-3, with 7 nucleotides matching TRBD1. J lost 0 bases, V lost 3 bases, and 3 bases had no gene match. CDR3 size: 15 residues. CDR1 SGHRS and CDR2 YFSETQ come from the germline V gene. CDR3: CASSWDSNSGNTIYF. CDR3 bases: TGCGCCAGCAGCTGGGACAGCAACTCTGGAAACACCATATATTTT.

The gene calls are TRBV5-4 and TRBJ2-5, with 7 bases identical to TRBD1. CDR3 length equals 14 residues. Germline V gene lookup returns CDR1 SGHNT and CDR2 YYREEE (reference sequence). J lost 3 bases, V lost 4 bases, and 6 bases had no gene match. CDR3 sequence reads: CASSHPGQEETQYF. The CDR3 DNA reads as TGTGCCAGCAGCCACCCCGGACAGGAAGAGACCCAGTACTTC.

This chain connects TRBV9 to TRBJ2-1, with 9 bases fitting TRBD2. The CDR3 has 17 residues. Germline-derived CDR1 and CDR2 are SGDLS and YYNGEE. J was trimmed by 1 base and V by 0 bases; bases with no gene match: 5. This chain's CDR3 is CASSVGGSGSSYNEQFF. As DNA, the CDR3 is TGTGCCAGCAGCGTAGGGGGTAGCGGGAGTTCCTACAATGAGCAGTTCTTC. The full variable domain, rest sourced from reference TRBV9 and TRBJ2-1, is DSGVTQTPKHLITATGQRVTLRCSPRSGDLSVYWYQQSLDQGLQFLIQYYNGEERAKGNILERFSAQQFPDLHSELNLSSLELGDSALYFCASSVGGSGSSYNEQFFGPGTRLTVL.

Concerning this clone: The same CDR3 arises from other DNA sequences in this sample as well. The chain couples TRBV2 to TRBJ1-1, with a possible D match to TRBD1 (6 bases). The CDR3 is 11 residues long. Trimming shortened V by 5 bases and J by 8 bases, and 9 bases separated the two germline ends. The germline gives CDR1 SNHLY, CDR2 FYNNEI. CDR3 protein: CASSPGTEAFF. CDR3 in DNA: TGTGCCAGCAGTCCGGGGACAGAAGCTTTCTTT.

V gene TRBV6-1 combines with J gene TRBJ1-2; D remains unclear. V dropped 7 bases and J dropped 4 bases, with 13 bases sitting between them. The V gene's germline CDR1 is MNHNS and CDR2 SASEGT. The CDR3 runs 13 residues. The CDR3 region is CASTISVFYGYTF. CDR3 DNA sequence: TGTGCCAGCACAATTTCAGTATTCTATGGCTACACCTTC.

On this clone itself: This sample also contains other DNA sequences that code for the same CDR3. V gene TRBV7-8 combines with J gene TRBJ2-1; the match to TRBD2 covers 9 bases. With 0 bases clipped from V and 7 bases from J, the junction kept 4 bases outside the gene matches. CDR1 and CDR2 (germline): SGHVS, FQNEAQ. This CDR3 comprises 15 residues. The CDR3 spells CASSLAAGGGNEQFF. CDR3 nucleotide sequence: TGTGCCAGCAGCTTAGCAGCGGGGGGTGGGAATGAGCAGTTCTTC.

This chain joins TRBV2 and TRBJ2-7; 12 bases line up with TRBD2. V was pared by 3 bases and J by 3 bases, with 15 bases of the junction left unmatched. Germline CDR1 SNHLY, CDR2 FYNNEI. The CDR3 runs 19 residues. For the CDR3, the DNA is TGTGCCAGCAGTGACCCCCGCGGACTAGCGGGACCTTTCCGCTACGAGCAGTACTTC. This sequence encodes CASSDPRGLAGPFRYEQYF. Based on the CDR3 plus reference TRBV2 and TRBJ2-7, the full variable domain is EPEVTQTPSHQVTQMGQEVILRCVPISNHLYFYWYRQILGQKVEFLVSFYNNEISEKSEIFDDQFSVERPDGSNFTLKIRSTKLEDSAMYFCASSDPRGLAGPFRYEQYFGPGTRLTVT.

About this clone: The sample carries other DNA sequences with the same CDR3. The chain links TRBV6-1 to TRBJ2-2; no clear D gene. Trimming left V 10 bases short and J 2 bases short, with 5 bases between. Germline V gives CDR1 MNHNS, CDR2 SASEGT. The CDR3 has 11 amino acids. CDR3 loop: CATLNTGELFF. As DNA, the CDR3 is TGTGCCACCCTAAACACCGGGGAGCTGTTTTTT.

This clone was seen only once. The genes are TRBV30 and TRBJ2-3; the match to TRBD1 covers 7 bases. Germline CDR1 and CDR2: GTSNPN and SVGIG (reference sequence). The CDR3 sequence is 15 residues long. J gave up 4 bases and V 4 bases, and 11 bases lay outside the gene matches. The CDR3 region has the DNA TGTGCCTGGATGGGCACAGGGGCTGTAGCAGATACGCAGTATTTT. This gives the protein CAWMGTGAVADTQYF. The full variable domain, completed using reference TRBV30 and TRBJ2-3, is SQTIHQWPATLVQPVGSPLSLECTVEGTSNPNLYWYRQAAGRGLQLLFYSVGIGQISSEVPQNLSASRPQDRQFILSSKKLLLSDSGFYLCAWMGTGAVADTQYFGPGTRLTVL.